This T cell receptor beta chain comes out of a study of T cells in Graves' hyperthyroidism and ophthalmopathy. General study results and limits: Blood also held most thyroid clonotypes expanded beyond 0.001. Model predictions of ophthalmopathy came a median approximately 6 months before onset.

The diagnostic basis comprised clinical symptoms, serum thyroxine and TRAb, thyroid ultrasound and orbital computed tomography. Authors of the study amplified TCR beta CDR3 regions from RNA transcripts. The study used the HTBI primer set for a first-round RT-PCR of the TCR CDR3. TCRdb reprocessed the multiplex PCR reads via MiXCR and lists one record per CDR3 protein. Of more than 500,000 distinct CDR3 sequences listed, about 43% are singletons. V was shortened by 5 bases and J by 1 base, with 9 bases between the two germline ends. Germline V gene sequence: CDR1 SGHVS, CDR2 FQNEAQ. The CDR3 loop spans 14 amino acids. There are many counts of this clonotype. Its target is not known.

Sequences were obtained from peripheral blood or thyroid tissue (not recorded which). This sequence was found in an adult woman with Graves' disease, either hyperthyroidism or ophthalmopathy (not recorded which). V is TRBV7-8 and J is TRBJ1-3; D unresolved. The DNA of the CDR3 is TGTGCCAGCAGCCCGTTCGGGTCTGGAAACACCATATATTTT. This encodes CASSPFGSGNTIYF.